This T cell receptor beta chain was sequenced in a study of vaccination and CD4 T cells after COVID-19. Background on the study: A CEFX pool, an HIV-1 Nef pool, or no peptide went to control cultures.

Sequencing of cultured CD4+ T cell DNA used the Oncomine TCR Beta short-read assay. Each CDR3 protein gets one entry after TCRdb re-called the PCR reads with MiXCR. The data hold 9,500 to 15,000 distinct CDR3 sequences, with around 60% observed a single time. Treatment in this sample: approximately 10-day PBMC culture with coronavirus spike peptide pools or control peptides (ViraFEST assay). Alongside approximately 10 IU/ml IL-2 and about 10 ug/ml peptide pools, PBMCs were cultured at approximately 2 million per well. Negative-selection isolation of CD4+ T cells was performed after 10 to 11 days of culture. Remarks on this clonotype: Its antigen remains unknown.

This TCR was sampled from a human donor who had recovered from COVID-19. The source material was CD4+ T cells from blood, cultured in vitro.

In DNA form, the CDR3 reads TGTGCCAGCAGTTCGGGGGGCGAAAATCAGCCCCAGCATTTT. Amino acid sequence: CASSSGGENQPQHF. This chain uses TRBV12-3 or TRBV12-4 with TRBJ1-5, with D maybe TRBD1 (6 bases). The CDR3 has 14 amino acids. V gave up 4 bases and J gave up 4 bases, with 11 bases separating them.